This TCR beta chain was identified in a study of blood T cell repertoires in COVID-19 (TCRdb year 2020). Study-level background: Samples from collaborators originated in the United States, Italy and Spain and spanned both the acute and convalescent phases of COVID-19. The prospective study material was composed of cDNA or gDNA derived from T cells, B-cell-depleted T cells, or PBMCs. The dataset comprised deeply sampled blood TCRbeta repertoires from subjects exposed to, actively infected with, or recovered from COVID-19. The repertoires were released in a freely available public database meant as a resource for research on the immune response to SARS-CoV-2. Sample metadata almost always included a de-identified subject ID, COVID-19 status, age in years and sex. Samples came from the ongoing ImmuneRACE study (first 160 participants) plus 1,254 subjects from 6 global collaborators. Where available, HLA class I and class II types were taken from metadata supplied by the sample provider and were not determined by assay-based typing. Points the paper makes about the study in general: The quantity of clinical and demographic metadata differed by source and by participant and was supplied without curation.

The sample holds a few counts of this clone. It lacks a known antigen. No clone much larger than this one lies a single base away; base qualities are absent. The immunoSEQ Assay, a bias-controlled multiplex PCR, was used to amplify TCRbeta CDR3 regions from genomic DNA. Under the source paper's analysis protocol: Nucleated cell counts per sample were estimated from amplification of reference gene primers within the assay. To quantify the absolute abundance of each unique TCRbeta CDR3 rearrangement, sequence reads were collapsed and filtered. For each sample, productive Simpson clonality was calculated as the square root of Simpson's diversity index across productive rearrangements. Imported from immuneACCESS, the table was reduced by TCRdb to in-frame sequences with V and J called. These copies leave out some clones; in studies compared against another copy, an unresolved V gene accounts for under half, and the cause of the remainder is not known. D and trimming come from the DNA, and the V and J calls and clone size come from that table. Here the sample has fewer than 200,000 clones; about nine tenths occur a single time. The ten largest clones represent roughly 25% of the sample.

Collaborating institutions collected whole blood in K2EDTA tubes following their own protocols. For TCRbeta analysis, collaborators shipped samples in one of three forms: frozen whole blood, isolated PBMCs, or DNA extracted from either of those sample types. CDR1 LNHDA and CDR2 SQIVND are derived from the germline V gene (reference sequence). Relative to germline, V is 5 bases shorter and J is 4 bases shorter, with 14 bases between their ends. The CDR3 sequence holds 14 residues, the cysteine and phenylalanine included. The only DNA kept is the CDR3, 42 bases in frame from the first base. The sequencing sample was made of peripheral blood. The origin of this receptor is a man aged 55 to 69 with acute or convalescent COVID-19. This chain joins TRBV19 to TRBJ2-5, with an unclear D gene assignment. The CDR3 protein sequence reads: CASSRGSPRETQYF. The DNA sequence follows: TGTGCCAGTAGTCGTGGTAGCCCGCGAGAGACCCAGTACTTC.